This T cell receptor beta chain was identified during a study of OX40 agonist ivuxolimab in advanced cancers. Assay used: immunoSEQ multiplex PCR; TCRdb lists only in-frame clones, some missing. This repertoire shows some 90,000 clones, 70% to 90% found once; its top ten account for around 4.5%. As for this clone: Its antigen is as yet unknown.

With autoimmune disease history or systemic immunosuppression, patients were excluded. Findings and caveats of the study: The expanded peripheral T cells' antigen specificity was not determined. Clonal expansion by week 6 occurred in CD4+ and CD8+ blood T cells (at 0.1 to 3.0 mg/kg).

Germline CDR1 reads SGHRS; CDR2 reads YFSETQ. There are 17 residues in the CDR3. Trimming removed 0 bases from V and 0 bases from J, with 12 bases in between. The chain uses TRBV5-1 and TRBJ1-4, with D perhaps TRBD1 (5 bases). This TCR was recovered from an adult with an advanced solid tumor such as melanoma, head and neck, liver or kidney cancer. The sample here was CD4+ or CD8+ T cells sorted from blood, taken in a trial of the OX40 agonist ivuxolimab. The CDR3 here is CASSLGVSGSTNEKLFF. CDR3 nucleotides: TGCGCCAGCAGCTTGGGGGTTTCAGGGTCAACTAATGAAAAACTGTTTTTT.